This T cell receptor beta chain was identified during a study of brain T cells in children with intractable seizures. Whole-study results and caveats: Viral specificity was inferred only from CDR3 similarity; HCMV serostatus was unknown.

The germline V gene has CDR1 MNHEY and CDR2 SVGAGI. The CDR3 loop spans 15 amino acids. V was pared by 6 bases and J by 0 bases, with 8 bases of the junction left unmatched. About this clone: Its antigen is unknown.

The sequenced cases were selected for having the highest brain T cell transcript signatures. Data came from immunoSEQ multiplex PCR; TCRdb stores just in-frame clones and leaves some out. The data show about 120,000 clones, with 94% seen just once and roughly 4% held by the top ten. The source is a boy under two years old with hemimegalencephaly and intractable seizures. Sequenced material: peripheral blood, taken at surgery. The chain has TRBV6-5 and TRBJ2-7, with 7 bases identical to TRBD1. The CDR3 spells CASRVFGTASYEQYF. Written as DNA, the CDR3 is TGTGCCAGCAGGGTATTCGGGACAGCCTCCTACGAGCAGTACTTC.